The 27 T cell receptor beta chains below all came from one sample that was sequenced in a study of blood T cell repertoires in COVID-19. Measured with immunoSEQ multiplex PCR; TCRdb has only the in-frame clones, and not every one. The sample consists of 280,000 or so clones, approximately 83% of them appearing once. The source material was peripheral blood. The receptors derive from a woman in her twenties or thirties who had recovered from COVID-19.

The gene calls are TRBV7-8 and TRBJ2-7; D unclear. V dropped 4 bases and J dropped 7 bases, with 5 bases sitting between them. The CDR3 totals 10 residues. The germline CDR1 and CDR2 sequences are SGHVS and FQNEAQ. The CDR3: CASSYLEQYF. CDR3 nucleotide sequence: TGTGCCAGCAGCTACTTGGAGCAGTACTTC.

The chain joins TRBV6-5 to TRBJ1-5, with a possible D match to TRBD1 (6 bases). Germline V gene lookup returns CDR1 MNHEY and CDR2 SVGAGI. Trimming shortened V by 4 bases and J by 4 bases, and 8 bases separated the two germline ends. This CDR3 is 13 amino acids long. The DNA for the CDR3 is TGTGCCAGCAGTTGGGACACTAATCAGCCCCAGCATTTT. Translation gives CASSWDTNQPQHF.

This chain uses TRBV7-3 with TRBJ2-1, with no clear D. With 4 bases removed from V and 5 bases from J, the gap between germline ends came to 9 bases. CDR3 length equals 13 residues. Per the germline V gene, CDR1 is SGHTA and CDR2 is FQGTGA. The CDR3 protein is CASSSYQDNEQFF. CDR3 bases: TGTGCCAGCAGCTCCTACCAGGACAATGAGCAGTTCTTC.

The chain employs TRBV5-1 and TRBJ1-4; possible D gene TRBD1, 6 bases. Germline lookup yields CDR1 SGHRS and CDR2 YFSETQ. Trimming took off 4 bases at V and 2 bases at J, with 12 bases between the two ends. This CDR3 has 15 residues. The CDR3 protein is CASSGTGLTNEKLFF. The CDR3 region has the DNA TGCGCCAGCAGCGGAACAGGGCTGACTAATGAAAAACTGTTTTTT.

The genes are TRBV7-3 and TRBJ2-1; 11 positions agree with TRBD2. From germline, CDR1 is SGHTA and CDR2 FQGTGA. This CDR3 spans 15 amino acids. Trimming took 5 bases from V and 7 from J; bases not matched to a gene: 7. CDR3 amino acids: CASSPGLAVINEQFF. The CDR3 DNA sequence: TGTGCCAGCAGCCCGGGACTAGCGGTCATTAATGAGCAGTTCTTC.

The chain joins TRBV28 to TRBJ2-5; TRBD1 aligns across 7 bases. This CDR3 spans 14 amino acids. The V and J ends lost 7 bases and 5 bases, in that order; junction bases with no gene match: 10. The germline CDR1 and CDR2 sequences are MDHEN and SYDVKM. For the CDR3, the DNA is TGTGCCAGCACCCAGACAGGGATCGGGGAGACCCAGTACTTC. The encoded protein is CASTQTGIGETQYF.

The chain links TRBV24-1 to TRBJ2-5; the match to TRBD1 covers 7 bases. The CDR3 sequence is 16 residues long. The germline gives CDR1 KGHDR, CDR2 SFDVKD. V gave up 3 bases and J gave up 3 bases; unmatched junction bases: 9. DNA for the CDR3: TGTGCCACCAGTGATACAACAGGGGCAGCAGAAGAGACCCAGTACTTC. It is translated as CATSDTTGAAEETQYF.

In DNA form, the CDR3 reads TGTGCCAGCGGCCGCGGGGGCTACGAGCAGTACTTC. It is translated as CASGRGGYEQYF. The V and J genes are TRBV7-9 and TRBJ2-7, with 7 positions matching TRBD2. V shed 8 bases and J 3 bases; nucleotides not matched to a gene: 4. CDR3 length equals 12 residues. Germline lookup yields CDR1 SEHNR and CDR2 FQNEAQ (reference sequence). The full variable domain, with the rest looked up from reference TRBV7-9 and TRBJ2-7, is DTGVSQNPRHKITKRGQNVTFRCDPISEHNRLYWYRQTLGQGPEFLTYFQNEAQLEKSRLLSDRFSAERPKGSFSTLEIQRTEQGDSAMYLCASGRGGYEQYFGPGTRLTVT.

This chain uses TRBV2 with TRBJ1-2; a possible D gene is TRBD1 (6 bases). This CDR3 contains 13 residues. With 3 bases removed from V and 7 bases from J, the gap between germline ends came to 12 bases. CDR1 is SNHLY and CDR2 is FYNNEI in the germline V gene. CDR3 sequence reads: CASSDRGAGGYTF. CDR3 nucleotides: TGTGCCAGCAGTGATCGGGGGGCGGGTGGCTACACCTTC.

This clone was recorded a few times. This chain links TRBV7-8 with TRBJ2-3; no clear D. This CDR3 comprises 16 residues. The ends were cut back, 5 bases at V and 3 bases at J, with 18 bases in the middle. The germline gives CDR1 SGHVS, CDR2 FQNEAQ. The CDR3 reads CASSDTLTPWTDTQYF. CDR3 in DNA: TGTGCCAGCAGCGATACCTTAACACCGTGGACAGATACGCAGTATTTT.

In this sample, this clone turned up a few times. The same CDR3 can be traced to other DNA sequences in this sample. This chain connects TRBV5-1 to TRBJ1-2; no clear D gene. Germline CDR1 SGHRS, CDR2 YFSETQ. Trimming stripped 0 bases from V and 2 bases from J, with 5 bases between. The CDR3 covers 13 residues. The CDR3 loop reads CASSLGQNYGYTF. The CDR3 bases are TGCGCCAGCAGCTTGGGGCAGAACTATGGCTACACCTTC.

DNA for the CDR3: TGTGCCAGCAGCCACGACAGGGTAGGAGAGACCCAGTACTTC. This codes for CASSHDRVGETQYF. This chain uses TRBV14 with TRBJ2-5; TRBD1 matches at 7 bases. The CDR3 totals 14 residues. The trim removed 3 bases at V and 4 bases at J, leaving 5 bases unmatched. CDR1 is SGHDN and CDR2 is FVKESK in the germline V gene.

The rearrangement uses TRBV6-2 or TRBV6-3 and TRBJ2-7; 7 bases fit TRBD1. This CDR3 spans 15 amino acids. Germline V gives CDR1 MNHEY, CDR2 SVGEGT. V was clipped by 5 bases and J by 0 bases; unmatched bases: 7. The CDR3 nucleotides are TGTGCCAGCAGTATATACCGGGACAGCTCCTACGAGCAGTACTTC. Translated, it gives CASSIYRDSSYEQYF.

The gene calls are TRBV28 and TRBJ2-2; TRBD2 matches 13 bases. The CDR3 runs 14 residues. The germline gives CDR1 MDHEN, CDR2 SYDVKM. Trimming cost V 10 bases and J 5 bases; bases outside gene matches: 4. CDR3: CATRGLAGTGELFF. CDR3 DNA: TGTGCCACACGGGGACTAGCGGGGACCGGGGAGCTGTTTTTT.

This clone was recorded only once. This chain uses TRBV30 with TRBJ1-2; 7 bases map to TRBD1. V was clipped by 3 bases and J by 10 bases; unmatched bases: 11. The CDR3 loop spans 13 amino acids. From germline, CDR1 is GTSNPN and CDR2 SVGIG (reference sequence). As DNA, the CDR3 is TGTGCCTGGAGCATAACCCGACAGGGCTACTACACCTTC. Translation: CAWSITRQGYYTF. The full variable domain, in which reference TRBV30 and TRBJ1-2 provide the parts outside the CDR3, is SQTIHQWPATLVQPVGSPLSLECTVEGTSNPNLYWYRQAAGRGLQLLFYSVGIGQISSEVPQNLSASRPQDRQFILSSKKLLLSDSGFYLCAWSITRQGYYTFGSGTRLTVV.

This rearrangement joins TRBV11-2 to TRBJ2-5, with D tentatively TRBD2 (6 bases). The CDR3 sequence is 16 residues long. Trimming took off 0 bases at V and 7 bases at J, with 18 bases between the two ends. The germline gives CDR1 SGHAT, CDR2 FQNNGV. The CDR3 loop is CASSLDQALAHTTQYF. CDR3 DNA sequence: TGTGCCAGCAGCTTAGATCAGGCCCTAGCGCACACGACCCAGTACTTC.

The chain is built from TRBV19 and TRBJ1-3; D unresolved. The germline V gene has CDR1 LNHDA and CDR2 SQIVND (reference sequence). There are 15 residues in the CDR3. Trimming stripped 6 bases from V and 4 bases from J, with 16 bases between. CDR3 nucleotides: TGTGCCAGTAGCACGGGGTCATCCTTCGGAAACACCATATATTTT. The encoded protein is CASSTGSSFGNTIYF. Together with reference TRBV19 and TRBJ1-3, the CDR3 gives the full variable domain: DGGITQSPKYLFRKEGQNVTLSCEQNLNHDAMYWYRQDPGQGLRLIYYSQIVNDFQKGDIAEGYSVSREKKESFPLTVTSAQKNPTAFYLCASSTGSSFGNTIYFGEGSWLTVV.

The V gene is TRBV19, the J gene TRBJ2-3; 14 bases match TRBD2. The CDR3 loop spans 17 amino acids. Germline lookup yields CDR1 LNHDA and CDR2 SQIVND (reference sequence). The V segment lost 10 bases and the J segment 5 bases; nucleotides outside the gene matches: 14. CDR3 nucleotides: TGTGCCACTCGGACTAGCGGGAGGCTAAACCTCGGAGATACGCAGTATTTT. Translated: CATRTSGRLNLGDTQYF.

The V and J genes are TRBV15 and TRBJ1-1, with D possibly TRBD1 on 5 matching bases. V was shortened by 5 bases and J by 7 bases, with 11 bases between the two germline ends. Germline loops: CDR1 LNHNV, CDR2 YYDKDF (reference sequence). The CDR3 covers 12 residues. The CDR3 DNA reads TGTGCCACCAGCGGGGGACTTGATGAAGCTTTCTTT. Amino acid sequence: CATSGGLDEAFF. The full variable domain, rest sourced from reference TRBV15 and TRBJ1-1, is DAMVIQNPRYQVTQFGKPVTLSCSQTLNHNVMYWYQQKSSQAPKLLFHYYDKDFNNEADTPDNFQSRRPNTSFCFLDIRSPGLGDTAMYLCATSGGLDEAFFGQGTRLTVV.

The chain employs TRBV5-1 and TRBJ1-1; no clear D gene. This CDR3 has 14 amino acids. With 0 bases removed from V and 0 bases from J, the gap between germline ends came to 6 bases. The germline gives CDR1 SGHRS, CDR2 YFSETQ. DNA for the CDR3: TGCGCCAGCAGCTTGGACAGTATGAACACTGAAGCTTTCTTT. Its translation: CASSLDSMNTEAFF.

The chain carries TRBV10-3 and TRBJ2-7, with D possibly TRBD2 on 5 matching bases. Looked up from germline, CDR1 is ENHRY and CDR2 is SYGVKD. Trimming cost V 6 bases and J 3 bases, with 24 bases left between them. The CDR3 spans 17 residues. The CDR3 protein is CAISIGLRVLKHYEQYF. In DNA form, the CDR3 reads TGTGCCATCAGCATCGGACTCCGGGTCCTTAAACACTACGAGCAGTACTTC.

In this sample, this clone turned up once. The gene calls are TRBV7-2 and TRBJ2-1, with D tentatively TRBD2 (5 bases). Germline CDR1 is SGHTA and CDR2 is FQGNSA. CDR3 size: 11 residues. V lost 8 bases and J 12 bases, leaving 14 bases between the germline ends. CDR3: CASGEKIAQFF. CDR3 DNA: TGTGCCAGCGGGGAGAAAATTGCGCAGTTCTTC.

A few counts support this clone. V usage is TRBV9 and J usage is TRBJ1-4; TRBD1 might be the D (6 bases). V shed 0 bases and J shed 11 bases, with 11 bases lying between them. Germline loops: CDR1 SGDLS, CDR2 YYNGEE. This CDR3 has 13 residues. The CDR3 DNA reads TGTGCCAGCAGCGTAGAACAGGGAGGGAAACTGTTTTTT. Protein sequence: CASSVEQGGKLFF.

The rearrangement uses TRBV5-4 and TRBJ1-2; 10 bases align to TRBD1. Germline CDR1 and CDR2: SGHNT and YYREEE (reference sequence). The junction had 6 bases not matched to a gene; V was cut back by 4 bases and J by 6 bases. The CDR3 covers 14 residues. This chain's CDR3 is CASSRGTGDNGYTF. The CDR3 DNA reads TGTGCCAGCAGCCGCGGGACAGGGGATAATGGCTACACCTTC.

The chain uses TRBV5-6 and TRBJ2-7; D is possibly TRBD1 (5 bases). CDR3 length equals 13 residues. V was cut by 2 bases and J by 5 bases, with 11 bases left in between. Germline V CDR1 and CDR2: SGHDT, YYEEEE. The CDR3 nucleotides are TGTGCCAGCAGCTTTCCAGGGTACCACGAGCAGTACTTC. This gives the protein CASSFPGYHEQYF.

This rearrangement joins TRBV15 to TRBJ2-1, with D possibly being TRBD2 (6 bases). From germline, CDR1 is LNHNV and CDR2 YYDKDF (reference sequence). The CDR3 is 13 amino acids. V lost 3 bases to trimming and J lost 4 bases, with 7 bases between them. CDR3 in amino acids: CATSRGGYNEQFF. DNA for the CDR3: TGTGCCACCAGCAGGGGGGGATACAATGAGCAGTTCTTC. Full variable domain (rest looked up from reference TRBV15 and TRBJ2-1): DAMVIQNPRYQVTQFGKPVTLSCSQTLNHNVMYWYQQKSSQAPKLLFHYYDKDFNNEADTPDNFQSRRPNTSFCFLDIRSPGLGDTAMYLCATSRGGYNEQFFGPGTRLTVL.

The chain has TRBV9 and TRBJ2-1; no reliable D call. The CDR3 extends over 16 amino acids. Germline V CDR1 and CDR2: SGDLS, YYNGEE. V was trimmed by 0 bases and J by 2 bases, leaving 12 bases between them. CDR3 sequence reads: CASSVGGLVAYNEQFF. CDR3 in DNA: TGTGCCAGCAGCGTAGGAGGTCTAGTCGCCTACAATGAGCAGTTCTTC.